Shown below are 28 T cell receptor beta chains from a single sample sequenced in a study of cytomegalovirus exposure and HLA in healthy donors. Primers: 60 Vbeta forward and 13 Jbeta reverse. Only in-frame clones appear in the TCRdb table, and some are missing; sequencing was by immunoSEQ multiplex PCR. The data hold under 150,000 clones, with roughly 68% observed a single time. Sequencing input: PBMCs. These TCRs come from a man between 60 and 70 years old in good health and CMV-seronegative.

This clone was seen once. The chain joins TRBV25-1 to TRBJ2-2; D perhaps matches TRBD2 (7 bases). V shed 3 bases and J shed 14 bases, with 19 bases lying between them. Germline CDR1 and CDR2: MGHDK and SYGVNS. This CDR3 has 14 amino acids. The DNA of the CDR3 is TGTGCCAGCAGTGACTATAGGGGGGGCGCGGGTCTGTTTTTT. This gives the protein CASSDYRGGAGLFF.

The chain is built from TRBV6-1 and TRBJ2-3; TRBD2 matches at 10 bases. The germline V gene has CDR1 MNHNS and CDR2 SASEGT. The CDR3 is made up of 15 amino acids. Trimming took 4 bases from V and 5 from J; bases not matched to a gene: 6. In DNA form, the CDR3 reads TGTGCCAGCAGTGTTAACCTAGCGGGAGTAGATACGCAGTATTTT. Translating it yields CASSVNLAGVDTQYF.

This chain connects TRBV18 to TRBJ1-1, with 8 bases lining up with TRBD1. CDR3 length: 14 amino acids. Trimming took 3 bases from V and 6 from J; bases not matched to a gene: 6. Germline values: CDR1 KGHSH, CDR2 LQKENI. The CDR3 nucleotides are TGTGCCAGCTCACCTCGACAGGGGTCGGCTGAAGCTTTCTTT. Translating it yields CASSPRQGSAEAFF.

The chain is built from TRBV5-1 and TRBJ2-1; 7 bases line up with TRBD1. The germline gives CDR1 SGHRS, CDR2 YFSETQ. The CDR3 totals 16 residues. The V segment lost 4 bases and the J segment 2 bases; nucleotides outside the gene matches: 9. CDR3 nucleotide sequence: TGCGCCAGCAGCACGCAAGGGACAGTGACCTACAATGAGCAGTTCTTC. It specifies CASSTQGTVTYNEQFF.

This clone was found once. The chain joins TRBV27 to TRBJ2-7; 10 positions agree with TRBD1. V lost 3 bases to trimming and J lost 2 bases; unmatched junction nucleotides: 1. This CDR3 is built from 14 residues. The germline gives CDR1 MNHEY, CDR2 SMNVEV (reference sequence). This chain's CDR3 is CASSLGQGPYEQYF. The CDR3 DNA reads as TGTGCCAGCAGTTTGGGACAGGGGCCCTACGAGCAGTACTTC.

V gene TRBV27 combines with J gene TRBJ1-5, with 8 bases fitting TRBD1. The CDR3 spans 15 residues. The ends lost 3 bases at V and 5 bases at J; junction bases unmatched: 6. Germline V CDR1 and CDR2: MNHEY, SMNVEV (reference sequence). The DNA for the CDR3 is TGTGCCAGCAGTTTGAGGACAGGGCTCTATCAGCCCCAGCATTTT. This codes for CASSLRTGLYQPQHF.

This rearrangement joins TRBV5-4 to TRBJ1-2; 10 nucleotides line up with TRBD1. With 0 bases clipped from V and 0 bases from J, the junction kept 2 bases outside the gene matches. This CDR3 contains 16 residues. Germline CDR1 and CDR2: SGHNT and YYREEE (reference sequence). The CDR3 sequence is CASSLVGQGANYGYTF. In DNA, the CDR3 is TGTGCCAGCAGCTTGGTCGGACAGGGGGCTAACTATGGCTACACCTTC.

The chain carries TRBV10-3 and TRBJ1-1, with D hard to call. Trimming left V 0 bases short and J 8 bases short, with 10 bases between. The CDR3 totals 13 residues. Per the germline V gene, CDR1 is ENHRY and CDR2 is SYGVKD. The chain's CDR3 is CAISESEENEAFF. CDR3 nucleotides: TGTGCCATCAGTGAGTCGGAGGAAAACGAAGCTTTCTTT.

The chain is built from TRBV5-4 and TRBJ2-7; a weak D match, TRBD2 (5 bases). The germline V gene has CDR1 SGHNT and CDR2 YYREEE (reference sequence). V was clipped by 0 bases and J by 5 bases, with 15 bases between them. This CDR3 contains 15 residues. CDR3 in amino acids: CASSLESSRFHEQYF. The CDR3 DNA sequence: TGTGCCAGCAGCTTGGAGTCTAGCCGTTTCCACGAGCAGTACTTC. Looking up the rest from reference TRBV5-4 and TRBJ2-7 gives the full variable domain: ETGVTQSPTHLIKTRGQQVTLRCSSQSGHNTVSWYQQALGQGPQFIFQYYREEENGRGNFPPRFSGLQFPNYSSELNVNALELDDSALYLCASSLESSRFHEQYFGPGTRLTVT.

The chain recombines TRBV6-1 with TRBJ2-7; D is perhaps TRBD1 (5 bases). Per germline, CDR1 MNHNS and CDR2 SASEGT. The CDR3 runs 11 residues. V was pared by 8 bases and J by 4 bases, with 9 bases between. CDR3 sequence (DNA): TGTGCCAGCGGACAAGATTACGAGCAGTACTTC. Translation: CASGQDYEQYF.

The V gene is TRBV19, the J gene TRBJ2-3; 9 bases fit TRBD2. Germline trimming cut 5 bases from V and 1 base from J; bases unmatched to any gene: 4. The CDR3 length is 15 residues. Germline V gene lookup returns CDR1 LNHDA and CDR2 SQIVND (reference sequence). Written as DNA, the CDR3 is TGTGCCAGTAGTGATAGCGGGAGAGGCACAGATACGCAGTATTTT. Encoded protein: CASSDSGRGTDTQYF.

The chain uses TRBV4-3 and TRBJ2-1, with D maybe TRBD1 (6 bases). This CDR3 contains 15 residues. Between the trimmed V and J ends, which lost 0 bases and 13 bases, there was a span of 19 bases. CDR1 is LGHNA, CDR2 YSLEER, per germline. The CDR3 here is CASSQDVRGIGEQFF. Written as DNA, the CDR3 is TGCGCCAGCAGCCAAGATGTAAGGGGGATTGGGGAACAGTTCTTC.

The chain combines TRBV30 with TRBJ2-2; 7 bases agree with TRBD1. The CDR3 consists of 14 residues. Germline CDR1 is GTSNPN and CDR2 is SVGIG (reference sequence). In DNA form, the CDR3 reads TGTGCTGAGGCTGGGACAGCGAACACCGGGGAGCTGTTTTTT. Encoded protein: CAEAGTANTGELFF.

This clone was counted between two and nine times. The genes are TRBV6-5 and TRBJ1-4; maybe TRBD1 (6 bases). V was shortened by 3 bases and J by 8 bases, with 13 bases between the two germline ends. There are 14 residues in the CDR3. Germline CDR1 is MNHEY and CDR2 is SVGAGI. CDR3 protein: CASSYTQGLEKLFF. The DNA for the CDR3 is TGTGCCAGCAGTTATACGCAGGGGCTAGAAAAACTGTTTTTT.

The V and J genes are TRBV5-4 and TRBJ2-1; D may be TRBD2 (6 bases). Trimming pared 4 bases from V and 6 bases from J, leaving 17 bases between. Germline V gives CDR1 SGHNT, CDR2 YYREEE (reference sequence). This CDR3 has 15 residues. The CDR3 spells CASSPTAGLSNEQFF. The CDR3, as DNA: TGTGCCAGCAGCCCAACTGCGGGGCTATCCAATGAGCAGTTCTTC. Supplemented by reference TRBV5-4 and TRBJ2-1, the full variable domain reads ETGVTQSPTHLIKTRGQQVTLRCSSQSGHNTVSWYQQALGQGPQFIFQYYREEENGRGNFPPRFSGLQFPNYSSELNVNALELDDSALYLCASSPTAGLSNEQFFGPGTRLTVL.

This chain connects TRBV19 to TRBJ2-3, with D perhaps matching TRBD1 (6 bases). Germline lookup yields CDR1 LNHDA and CDR2 SQIVND (reference sequence). This CDR3 has 17 amino acids. Between the trimmed V and J ends, which lost 5 bases and 0 bases, there was a span of 18 bases. DNA of the CDR3: TGTGCCAGTAGTTTACGGACAGAACCAGCTAGCACAGATACGCAGTATTTT. This sequence encodes CASSLRTEPASTDTQYF.

This clone was seen a handful of times. The chain combines TRBV9 with TRBJ2-2, with D perhaps TRBD1 (6 bases). This CDR3 has 15 residues. Trimming pared 2 bases from V and 3 bases from J, leaving 11 bases between. Germline V gene sequence: CDR1 SGDLS, CDR2 YYNGEE. The CDR3 spells CASSVGRGDTGELFF. DNA of the CDR3: TGTGCCAGCAGCGTGGGCAGGGGAGACACCGGGGAGCTGTTTTTT.

This sequence joins TRBV2 and TRBJ2-1, with a tentative D call TRBD1 (6 bases). Trimming stripped 5 bases from V and 6 bases from J, with 23 bases between. The germline V gene has CDR1 SNHLY and CDR2 FYNNEI. The CDR3 is 17 residues long. The CDR3 here is CASSTSSQGPTSNEQFF. The CDR3 DNA reads TGTGCCAGCAGTACTAGTTCACAGGGACCCACAAGCAATGAGCAGTTCTTC.

This chain connects TRBV2 to TRBJ1-4, with D unclear. V lost 5 bases, J lost 4 bases, and 17 bases lay in between. Germline CDR1 is SNHLY and CDR2 is FYNNEI. The CDR3 consists of 16 residues. The CDR3 region has the DNA TGTGCCAGCAGTATCGCCGGGGTATGGAATAATGAAAAACTGTTTTTT. Amino acid sequence: CASSIAGVWNNEKLFF.

This clone was picked up a small number of times. This CDR3 is CASSFPGEKLFF. CDR3 in DNA: TGTGCCAGCAGCTTTCCGGGGGAAAAACTGTTTTTT. The chain joins TRBV7-2 to TRBJ1-4; no clear D gene. The CDR3 has 12 amino acids. Deletions cut 3 bases from V and 8 bases from J, with 7 bases between. From germline, CDR1 is SGHTA and CDR2 FQGNSA.

The chain carries TRBV6-5 and TRBJ1-2, with TRBD1 matching over 12 bases. There are 15 residues in the CDR3. J gave up 8 bases and V 6 bases, and 10 bases lay outside the gene matches. In germline, CDR1 is MNHEY, CDR2 SVGAGI. The CDR3 loop is CASSPTGTGGDGYTF. The CDR3 DNA reads as TGTGCCAGCAGCCCAACCGGGACAGGGGGCGACGGCTACACCTTC.

V gene TRBV7-9 combines with J gene TRBJ2-1; D gene unclear. V shed 2 bases and J shed 9 bases, with 11 bases lying between them. This CDR3 contains 13 residues. The germline gives CDR1 SEHNR, CDR2 FQNEAQ (reference sequence). The CDR3 spells CASSLSSPGEQFF. In DNA, the CDR3 is TGTGCCAGCAGCTTAAGTTCCCCCGGTGAGCAGTTCTTC.

This rearrangement joins TRBV29-1 to TRBJ1-2, with TRBD1 matching 8 bases. Trimming took 3 bases from V and 1 from J; bases not matched to a gene: 7. This CDR3 comprises 15 residues. CDR1 is SQVTM, CDR2 ANQGSEA, per germline. DNA of the CDR3: TGCAGCGTTGAGAGGGGACAGGCGTATAACTATGGCTACACCTTC. Its translation: CSVERGQAYNYGYTF. The whole variable domain, filled in from reference TRBV29-1 and TRBJ1-2, reads SAVISQKPSRDICQRGTSLTIQCQVDSQVTMMFWYRQQPGQSLTLIATANQGSEATYESGFVIDKFPISRPNLTFSTLTVSNMSPEDSSIYLCSVERGQAYNYGYTFGSGTRLTVV.

This clone was counted between two and nine times. V is TRBV28 and J is TRBJ2-3, with 7 bases aligning to TRBD1. CDR1 is MDHEN and CDR2 is SYDVKM in the germline V gene. The ends lost 7 bases at V and 5 bases at J; junction bases unmatched: 6. This CDR3 is 13 amino acids long. The CDR3 region is CASTEYRGDTQYF. CDR3 nucleotides: TGTGCCAGCACCGAGTACAGGGGAGATACGCAGTATTTT.

The V and J genes are TRBV25-1 and TRBJ1-1; 8 bases align to TRBD1. Germline assignment: CDR1 MGHDK and CDR2 SYGVNS. This CDR3 contains 14 residues. J lost 6 bases, V lost 5 bases, and 8 bases had no gene match. In nucleotides, the CDR3 is TGTGCCAGCAGTACGGACAGGGAAGAGCCTGAAGCTTTCTTT. This encodes CASSTDREEPEAFF.

This clone turned up a few times. Distinct nucleotide sequences in the sample also encode this CDR3. The chain combines TRBV5-1 with TRBJ1-1, with D tentatively TRBD1 (5 bases). V lost 4 bases, J lost 3 bases, and 10 bases lay in between. The CDR3 runs to 13 residues. Germline values: CDR1 SGHRS, CDR2 YFSETQ. CDR3 region: CASSPQGDTEAFF. CDR3 nucleotide sequence: TGCGCCAGCAGCCCCCAAGGGGACACTGAAGCTTTCTTT.

A few counts support this clone. The V gene is TRBV5-1, the J gene TRBJ1-5; D is unclear. The length of the CDR3 is 15 residues. Trimming pared 2 bases from V and 5 bases from J, leaving 14 bases between. Germline V CDR1 and CDR2: SGHRS, YFSETQ. The chain's CDR3 is CASSFDGSTDQPQHF. The CDR3 DNA reads TGCGCCAGCAGCTTTGACGGCTCCACAGATCAGCCCCAGCATTTT.

This clone has only one observation. V usage is TRBV7-9 and J usage is TRBJ2-7, with D tentatively TRBD1 (6 bases). Germline lookup yields CDR1 SEHNR and CDR2 FQNEAQ (reference sequence). V was shortened by 4 bases and J by 2 bases, with 18 bases between the two germline ends. The CDR3 extends over 16 amino acids. CDR3 bases: TGTGCCAGCAGCTCCTTGGGGGCCTCCCCCGCCTACGAGCAGTACTTC. Amino acids: CASSSLGASPAYEQYF. The variable domain in full, with the rest retrieved from reference TRBV7-9 and TRBJ2-7, is DTGVSQNPRHKITKRGQNVTFRCDPISEHNRLYWYRQTLGQGPEFLTYFQNEAQLEKSRLLSDRFSAERPKGSFSTLEIQRTEQGDSAMYLCASSSLGASPAYEQYFGPGTRLTVT.